Shown below are 27 T cell receptor beta chains from a single sample sequenced in a study of CD8 T cells in ankylosing spondylitis. TCRdb fed the 5' RACE reads into MiXCR, producing one record per CDR3 protein. Of 200,000 to 250,000 distinct CDR3 sequences listed, roughly a tenth are singletons. The sequencing input was blood, either unsorted or a sorted T cell fraction (not recorded which). The receptors derive from a male donor with ankylosing spondylitis or in good health (not recorded which).

This clonotype occurred a few times. This rearrangement joins TRBV11-2 to TRBJ2-7, with 7 bases fitting TRBD1. Germline values: CDR1 SGHAT, CDR2 FQNNGV. Losses at the gene ends were 2 bases for V and 2 bases for J; bases not matched to a gene: 6. The CDR3 is made up of 15 amino acids. The CDR3 spells CASSLYGTATYEQYF. The DNA of the CDR3 is TGTGCCAGCAGCTTATACGGGACAGCAACCTACGAGCAGTACTTC.

In its sample, this clonotype was seen many times. DNA of the CDR3: TGTGCCAGCAGCCAAGGTCCGGGGCCAGAAGCTTTCTTT. Protein: CASSQGPGPEAFF. The chain has TRBV3-1 and TRBJ1-1; D is perhaps TRBD1 (5 bases). Trimming removed 1 base at V and 8 bases at J, with 11 bases between. The germline CDR1 and CDR2 sequences are LGHDT and YNNKEL (reference sequence). CDR3 length: 13 residues.

This clonotype was counted between two and nine times. The chain recombines TRBV7-2 with TRBJ2-5; tentative D call: TRBD2 (7 bases). Per germline, CDR1 SGHTA and CDR2 FQGNSA. This CDR3 has 13 residues. V was trimmed by 7 bases and J by 5 bases, leaving 14 bases between them. The CDR3 nucleotides read TGTGCCAGCAAAGGGGGGGCGGGGGAGACCCAGTACTTC. Its translation is CASKGGAGETQYF.

The rearrangement uses TRBV7-6 and TRBJ2-5; D uncertain. CDR3 size: 13 residues. The V end was cut by 3 bases, the J end by 2 bases, with 7 bases between. From germline, CDR1 is SGHVS and CDR2 FNYEAQ. The CDR3 spells CASSFGPQETQYF. In DNA form, the CDR3 reads TGTGCCAGCAGCTTCGGCCCACAAGAGACCCAGTACTTC.

This chain joins TRBV5-1 and TRBJ1-2; 7 positions match TRBD1. V lost 4 bases, J lost 4 bases, and 7 bases stayed unmatched. Germline CDR1 SGHRS, CDR2 YFSETQ. CDR3 length equals 14 residues. The CDR3 protein is CASSGTRDSYGYTF. The CDR3 DNA sequence: TGCGCCAGCAGCGGGACCCGGGACAGCTATGGCTACACCTTC.

At least ten counts were recorded for this clonotype. The gene calls are TRBV5-5 and TRBJ1-2; no clear D. Germline V gene lookup returns CDR1 SGHKS and CDR2 YYEKEE (reference sequence). CDR3 length: 14 amino acids. V lost 0 bases, J lost 0 bases, and 6 bases lay in between. Here the CDR3 reads CASSLEVTNYGYTF. In nucleotides, the CDR3 is TGTGCCAGCAGCTTGGAGGTTACTAACTATGGCTACACCTTC.

This clonotype was seen repeatedly, ten times or more. The chain is built from TRBV20-1 and TRBJ1-4; tentatively, D is TRBD1 (6 bases). V was pared by 6 bases and J by 0 bases, with 11 bases between. This CDR3 comprises 14 residues. Germline V CDR1 and CDR2: DFQATT, SNEGSKA (reference sequence). The CDR3 loop reads CSANHRATNEKLFF. The CDR3 bases are TGCAGTGCCAACCACAGGGCAACTAATGAAAAACTGTTTTTT.

This clonotype was observed many times. This sequence joins TRBV15 and TRBJ2-5, with a tentative D call TRBD1 (5 bases). V lost 3 bases to trimming and J lost 2 bases, with 13 bases between them. Per the germline V gene, CDR1 is LNHNV and CDR2 is YYDKDF (reference sequence). CDR3 size: 15 residues. CDR3: CATSRSGNFQETQYF. In nucleotides, the CDR3 is TGTGCCACCAGCAGGTCAGGGAATTTTCAAGAGACCCAGTACTTC.

V is TRBV2 and J is TRBJ2-1; 8 positions match TRBD2. The V and J ends lost 6 bases and 7 bases, in that order; junction bases with no gene match: 8. The CDR3 consists of 14 residues. Germline CDR1 reads SNHLY; CDR2 reads FYNNEI. The CDR3 here is CASSPTRGGNEQFF. For the CDR3, the DNA is TGTGCCAGCAGCCCCACCCGGGGGGGTAATGAGCAGTTCTTC.

A word on this clonotype: One base away lies a much larger clone, so this may be a sequencing read error. The chain is built from TRBV6-1 and TRBJ1-2; D gene unclear. This CDR3 has 12 residues. Germline CDR1 and CDR2: MNHNS and SASEGT. In DNA, the CDR3 is TGTGCCAGCAGTGGACGCTTCTATGACTACACCTTC. The encoded protein is CASSGRFYDYTF.

This clonotype was found many times. The chain has TRBV20-1 and TRBJ2-1; tentatively, D is TRBD2 (5 bases). Per the germline V gene, CDR1 is DFQATT and CDR2 is SNEGSKA (reference sequence). The CDR3 covers 17 residues. Trimming stripped 5 bases from V and 9 bases from J, with 29 bases between. The CDR3 DNA reads TGCAGTGCTCACGACCCGACCTTCCCCTCGGGGAGCACTGAGCAGTTCTTC. Protein sequence: CSAHDPTFPSGSTEQFF.

This clonotype has more than one count but fewer than ten. This chain connects TRBV6-1 to TRBJ2-7; the D is unclear. Germline V gene sequence: CDR1 MNHNS, CDR2 SASEGT. The V and J ends lost 4 bases and 3 bases respectively, with 10 bases between them. This CDR3 comprises 13 residues. CDR3 DNA: TGTGCCAGCAGTGCGGCGGCCCTCTACGAGCAGTACTTC. Residues: CASSAAALYEQYF.

A remark on this clonotype: It may be a read error: a sequence one base away is much more abundant. The V gene is TRBV12-3 or TRBV12-4, the J gene TRBJ2-7; TRBD1 is a possible D gene (6 bases). The CDR3 has 14 amino acids. V gave up 7 bases and J gave up 6 bases, with 19 bases separating them. This chain's CDR3 is CASKLTGALSEQYF. CDR3 sequence (DNA): TGTGCCAGCAAGCTGACAGGAGCTCTTAGCGAGCAGTACTTC.

This clonotype has a count of ten or more. J is TRBJ2-3 and V is TRBV12-3 or TRBV12-4, with TRBD2 matching 7 bases. V lost 3 bases to trimming and J lost 0 bases; unmatched junction nucleotides: 12. The length of the CDR3 is 18 residues. CDR3 sequence reads: CASSFVVGMGGSTDTQYF. In nucleotides, the CDR3 is TGTGCCAGCAGTTTTGTCGTGGGGATGGGGGGGAGCACAGATACGCAGTATTTT.

This clonotype appeared many times. The chain joins TRBV9 to TRBJ2-4, with 9 bases aligning to TRBD1. The CDR3 runs 15 residues. V shed 2 bases and J 6 bases; nucleotides not matched to a gene: 6. The germline V gene encodes CDR1 SGDLS and CDR2 YYNGEE. The CDR3 sequence is CASSVTGGAGNIQYF. DNA of the CDR3: TGTGCCAGCAGCGTTACAGGGGGCGCCGGAAACATTCAGTACTTC.

Ten or more counts support this clonotype. The chain combines TRBV29-1 with TRBJ2-3; D assignment may be TRBD1 or TRBD2 (5 bases each). From germline, CDR1 is SQVTM and CDR2 ANQGSEA. Trimming stripped 6 bases from V and 4 bases from J, with 14 bases between. The CDR3 sequence is 13 residues long. In DNA form, the CDR3 reads TGCAGCGTCAAAGGGACGGTCCCAGATACGCAGTATTTT. This gives the protein CSVKGTVPDTQYF.

This clonotype has at least ten counts. The genes are TRBV7-2 and TRBJ2-3, with D perhaps TRBD1 or TRBD2 (5 bases each). CDR1 SGHTA and CDR2 FQGNSA come from the germline V gene. The CDR3 has 14 amino acids. Trimming shortened V by 5 bases and J by 2 bases, and 11 bases separated the two germline ends. In nucleotides, the CDR3 is TGTGCCAGCAGCCAGGGACCATTCACAGATACGCAGTATTTT. Its translation: CASSQGPFTDTQYF.

This clonotype was counted many times. The chain couples TRBV20-1 to TRBJ1-4; 10 bases are a match to TRBD1. The CDR3 length is 13 residues. V lost 4 bases to trimming and J lost 7 bases; unmatched junction nucleotides: 3. The germline CDR1 and CDR2 sequences are DFQATT and SNEGSKA (reference sequence). CDR3 region: CSAKTGGFEKLFF. CDR3 bases: TGCAGTGCTAAGACAGGGGGCTTTGAAAAACTGTTTTTT.

The chain combines TRBV5-1 with TRBJ1-6; 7 nucleotides match TRBD1. Germline V CDR1 and CDR2: SGHRS, YFSETQ. The CDR3 totals 14 residues. Trimming cost V 4 bases and J 6 bases; bases outside gene matches: 4. In nucleotides, the CDR3 is TGCGCCAGCAGCACCGACAGGGTTAATTCACCCCTCCACTTT. Its protein product is CASSTDRVNSPLHF.

As to this clonotype: A much more abundant neighbour one base away suggests this may be a read error. This sequence joins TRBV2 and TRBJ2-1; the D is unclear. Germline values: CDR1 SNHLY, CDR2 FYNNEI. This CDR3 comprises 12 residues. DNA of the CDR3: TGTACCAGCATTGCGGAGTACAATGAGCAGTTCTTC. Translated: CTSIAEYNEQFF.

This chain joins TRBV5-1 and TRBJ1-4; possibly TRBD1 for D (6 bases). Germline assignment: CDR1 SGHRS and CDR2 YFSETQ. V was trimmed by 0 bases and J by 8 bases, leaving 11 bases between them. The CDR3 has 14 residues. The CDR3 coding sequence is TGCGCCAGCAGCTTGGACGGGACAACCGAAAAACTGTTTTTT. It yields the protein CASSLDGTTEKLFF.

As concerns this clonotype: A much larger clone differs from this one at a single base, so this may be a read error. J is TRBJ2-7 and V is TRBV5-1; 7 bases line up with TRBD1. This CDR3 spans 17 amino acids. CDR1 is SGHRS and CDR2 is YFSETQ in the germline V gene. J was trimmed by 7 bases and V by 4 bases; bases with no gene match: 20. The CDR3 region is CASSPERKDRPSREQYF. In DNA, the CDR3 is TGCGCCAGCAGCCCGGAACGCAAGGACAGGCCGTCTAGAGAGCAGTACTTC.

This clonotype was counted many times. The CDR3: CASSLAGGAGNQPQHF. As DNA, the CDR3 is TGTGCCAGCAGCTTGGCTGGGGGCGCTGGCAATCAGCCCCAGCATTTT. The gene calls are TRBV5-6 and TRBJ1-5; weak D call: TRBD1 (6 bases). Between the trimmed V and J ends, which lost 0 bases and 2 bases, there was a span of 12 bases. CDR1 is SGHDT, CDR2 YYEEEE, per germline. This CDR3 region has 16 residues.

The chain combines TRBV20-1 with TRBJ1-3, with TRBD1 as a possible D gene (5 bases). The V gene's germline CDR1 is DFQATT and CDR2 SNEGSKA (reference sequence). The CDR3 loop spans 13 amino acids. V was pared by 6 bases and J by 3 bases, with 12 bases between. The CDR3 loop reads CSASGLGGNTIYF. CDR3 nucleotide sequence: TGCAGTGCGTCAGGGTTAGGTGGAAACACCATATATTTT.

This clonotype has ten or more counts. This sequence joins TRBV6-2 or TRBV6-3 and TRBJ2-1; 10 nucleotides match TRBD2. Trimming at V came to 7 bases and at J to 4 bases, leaving 7 bases not matched to a gene. CDR1 MNHEY and CDR2 SVGEGT come from the germline V gene. The CDR3 is 15 residues long. The CDR3 loop is CASTRSGGLYNEQFF. The CDR3 region has the DNA TGTGCCAGCACCCGTAGCGGGGGGCTTTACAATGAGCAGTTCTTC.

J is TRBJ2-1 and V is TRBV7-2, with TRBD2 matching 12 bases. Per the germline V gene, CDR1 is SGHTA and CDR2 is FQGNSA. The V gene end was trimmed by 2 bases and the J gene end by 9 bases; junction bases not matched to a gene: 8. The CDR3 has 16 residues. The CDR3 bases are TGTGCCAGCAGCTTAAGGCGTCTAGCGGGAGGGGGTGAGCAGTTCTTC. This sequence encodes CASSLRRLAGGGEQFF.

Ten or more counts support this clonotype. The chain links TRBV4-1 to TRBJ2-1; perhaps TRBD1 as D (5 bases). V lost 2 bases to trimming and J lost 13 bases, with 18 bases between them. Per germline, CDR1 MGHRA and CDR2 YSYEKL. There are 14 residues in the CDR3. CDR3 protein: CASSQLPGQRKQFF. CDR3 bases: TGCGCCAGCAGCCAACTCCCCGGACAAAGGAAACAGTTCTTC.